This TCR beta chain is drawn from a study of cytomegalovirus exposure and HLA in healthy donors. Germline CDR1 is MNHEY and CDR2 is SMNVEV (reference sequence). Trimming removed 5 bases from V and 5 bases from J; junction bases left unmatched: 7. The CDR3 loop spans 15 amino acids. Researchers ran the PCR with 60 Vbeta and 13 Jbeta primers. This table comes from immunoSEQ multiplex PCR, and its TCRdb copy is limited to in-frame clones, with some not included. The sample consists of about 130,000 clones, roughly 85% of them appearing once. Study outcomes and limitations: Some TCR beta chains (about 170 of them) were listed as cytomegalovirus-associated. CMV serostatus was the sole immune exposure information available. The majority of CMV-associated TCR beta chains were reported as apparently HLA-restricted in a later analysis.

This clone was seen a handful of times. The antigen remains unidentified. This clonotype originated in a man aged 40-55 years in good health and CMV-seropositive. Sequences were obtained from PBMCs. The chain uses TRBV27 and TRBJ2-5; 11 positions agree with TRBD1. CDR3: CASSRTGGAGETQYF. The CDR3, as DNA: TGTGCCAGCAGTCGGACAGGGGGCGCGGGGGAGACCCAGTACTTC.